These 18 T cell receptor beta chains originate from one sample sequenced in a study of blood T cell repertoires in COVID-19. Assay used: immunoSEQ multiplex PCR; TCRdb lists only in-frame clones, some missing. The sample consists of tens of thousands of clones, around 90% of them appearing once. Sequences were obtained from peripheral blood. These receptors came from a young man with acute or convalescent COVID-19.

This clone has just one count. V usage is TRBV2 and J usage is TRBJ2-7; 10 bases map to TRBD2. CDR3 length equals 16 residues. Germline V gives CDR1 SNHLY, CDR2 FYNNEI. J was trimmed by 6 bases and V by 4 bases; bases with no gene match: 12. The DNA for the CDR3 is TGTGCCAGCAGTGGGACTGGGCTAGCGGGAGCCCCCGAGCAGTACTTC. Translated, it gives CASSGTGLAGAPEQYF.

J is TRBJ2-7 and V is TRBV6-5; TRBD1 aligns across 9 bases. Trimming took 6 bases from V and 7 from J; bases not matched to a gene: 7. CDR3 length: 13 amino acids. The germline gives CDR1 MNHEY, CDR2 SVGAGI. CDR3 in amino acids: CASRHRGPGEQYF. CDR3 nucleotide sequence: TGTGCCAGCAGGCACAGGGGGCCGGGGGAGCAGTACTTC.

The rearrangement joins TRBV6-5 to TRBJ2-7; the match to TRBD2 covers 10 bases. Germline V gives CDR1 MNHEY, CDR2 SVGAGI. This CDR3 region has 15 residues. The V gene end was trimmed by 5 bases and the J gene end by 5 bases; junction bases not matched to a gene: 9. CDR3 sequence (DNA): TGTGCCAGCAGTACCATGCCTAGCGGGAGCGACGAGCAGTACTTC. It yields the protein CASSTMPSGSDEQYF.

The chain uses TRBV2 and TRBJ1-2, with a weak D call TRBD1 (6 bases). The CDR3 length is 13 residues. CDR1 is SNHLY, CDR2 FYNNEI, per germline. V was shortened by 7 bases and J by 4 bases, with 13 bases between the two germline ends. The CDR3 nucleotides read TGTGCCAGCACCAGACAGGTGGGCTATGGCTACACCTTC. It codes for CASTRQVGYGYTF.

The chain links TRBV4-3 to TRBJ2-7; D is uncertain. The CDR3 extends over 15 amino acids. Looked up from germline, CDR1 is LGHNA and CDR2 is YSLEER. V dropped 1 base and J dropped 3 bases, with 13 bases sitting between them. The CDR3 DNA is TGCGCCAGCAGCCAAGCGGTGCTACCGTTCTACGAGCAGTACTTC. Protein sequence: CASSQAVLPFYEQYF.

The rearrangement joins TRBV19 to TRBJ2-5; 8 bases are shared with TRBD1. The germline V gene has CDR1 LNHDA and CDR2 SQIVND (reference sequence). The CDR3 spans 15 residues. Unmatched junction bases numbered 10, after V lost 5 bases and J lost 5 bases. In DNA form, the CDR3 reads TGTGCCAGTAGTGAGAGGACAGGGCTGCACGAGACCCAGTACTTC. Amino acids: CASSERTGLHETQYF.

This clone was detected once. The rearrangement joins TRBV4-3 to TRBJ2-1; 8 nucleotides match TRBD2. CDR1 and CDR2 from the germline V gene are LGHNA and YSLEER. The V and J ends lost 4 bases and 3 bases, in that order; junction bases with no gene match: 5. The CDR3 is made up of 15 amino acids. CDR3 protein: CASSPAGGDYNEQFF. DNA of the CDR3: TGCGCCAGCAGCCCTGCGGGGGGAGACTACAATGAGCAGTTCTTC.

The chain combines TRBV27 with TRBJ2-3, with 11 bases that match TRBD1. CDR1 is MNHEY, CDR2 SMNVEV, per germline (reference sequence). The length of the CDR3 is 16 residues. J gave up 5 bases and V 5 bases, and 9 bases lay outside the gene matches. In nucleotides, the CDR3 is TGTGCCAGCAGTCTCGTAAGGACAGGGGGCATAGATACGCAGTATTTT. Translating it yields CASSLVRTGGIDTQYF.

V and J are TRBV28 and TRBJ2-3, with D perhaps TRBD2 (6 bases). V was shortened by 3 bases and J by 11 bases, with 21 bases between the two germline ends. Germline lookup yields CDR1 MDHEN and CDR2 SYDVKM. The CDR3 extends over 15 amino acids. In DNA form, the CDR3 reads TGTGCCAGCAGTTTGGGGGGTAGCGAGCCCCTGGAGCAGTATTTT. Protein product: CASSLGGSEPLEQYF.

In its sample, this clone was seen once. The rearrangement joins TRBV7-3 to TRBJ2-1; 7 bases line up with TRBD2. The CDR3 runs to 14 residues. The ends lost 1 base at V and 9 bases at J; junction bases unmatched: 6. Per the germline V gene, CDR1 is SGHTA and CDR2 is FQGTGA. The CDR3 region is CASSLMSGKSEQFF. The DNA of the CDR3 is TGTGCCAGCAGCTTAATGAGCGGGAAAAGTGAGCAGTTCTTC.

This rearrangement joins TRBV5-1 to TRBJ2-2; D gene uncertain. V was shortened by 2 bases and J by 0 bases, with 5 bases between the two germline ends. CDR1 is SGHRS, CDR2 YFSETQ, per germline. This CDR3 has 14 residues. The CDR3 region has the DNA TGCGCCAGCAGCTTCCTAGCGAACACCGGGGAGCTGTTTTTT. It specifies CASSFLANTGELFF.

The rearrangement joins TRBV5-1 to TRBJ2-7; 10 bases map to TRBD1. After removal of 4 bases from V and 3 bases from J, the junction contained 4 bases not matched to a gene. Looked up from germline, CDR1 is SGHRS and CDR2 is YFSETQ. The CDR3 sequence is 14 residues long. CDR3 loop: CASSVRDRGYEQYF. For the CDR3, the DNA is TGCGCCAGCAGCGTCCGGGACAGGGGCTACGAGCAGTACTTC.

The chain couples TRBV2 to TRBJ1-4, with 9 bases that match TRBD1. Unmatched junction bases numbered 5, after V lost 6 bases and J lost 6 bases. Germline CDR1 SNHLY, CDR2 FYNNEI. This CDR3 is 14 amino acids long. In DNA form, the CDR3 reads TGTGCCAGCAGCAGACAGGGGGTATATGAAAAACTGTTTTTT. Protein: CASSRQGVYEKLFF. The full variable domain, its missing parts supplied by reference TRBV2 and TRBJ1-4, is EPEVTQTPSHQVTQMGQEVILRCVPISNHLYFYWYRQILGQKVEFLVSFYNNEISEKSEIFDDQFSVERPDGSNFTLKIRSTKLEDSAMYFCASSRQGVYEKLFFGSGTQLSVL.

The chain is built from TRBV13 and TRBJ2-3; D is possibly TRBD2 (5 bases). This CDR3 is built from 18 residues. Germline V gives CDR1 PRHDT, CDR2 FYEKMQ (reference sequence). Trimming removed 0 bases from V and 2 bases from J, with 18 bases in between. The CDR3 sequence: CASSLGAFGSPFTDTQYF. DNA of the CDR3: TGTGCCAGCAGCTTAGGCGCTTTTGGGAGCCCCTTCACAGATACGCAGTATTTT.

The CDR3 nucleotides read TGTGCCAGCAGTTACACTAGCGGGAGATCCAAAAACATTCAGTACTTC. It encodes CASSYTSGRSKNIQYF. The chain carries TRBV6-5 and TRBJ2-4; 11 nucleotides line up with TRBD2. The CDR3 spans 16 residues. CDR1 and CDR2 from the germline V gene are MNHEY and SVGAGI. The V segment lost 2 bases and the J segment 2 bases; nucleotides outside the gene matches: 2.

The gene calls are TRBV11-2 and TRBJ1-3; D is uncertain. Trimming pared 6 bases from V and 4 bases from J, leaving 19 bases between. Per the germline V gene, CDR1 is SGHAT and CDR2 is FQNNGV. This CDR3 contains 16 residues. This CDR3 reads CASSLGSTTLGNTIYF. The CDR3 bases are TGTGCCAGCAGTTTGGGTTCAACTACACTCGGAAACACCATATATTTT.

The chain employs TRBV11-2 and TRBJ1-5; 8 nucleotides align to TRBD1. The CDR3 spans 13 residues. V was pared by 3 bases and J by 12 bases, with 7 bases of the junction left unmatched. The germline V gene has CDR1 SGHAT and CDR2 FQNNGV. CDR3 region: CASSLDRQGSQHF. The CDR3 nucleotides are TGTGCCAGCAGCTTGGACCGACAGGGGAGCCAGCATTTT.

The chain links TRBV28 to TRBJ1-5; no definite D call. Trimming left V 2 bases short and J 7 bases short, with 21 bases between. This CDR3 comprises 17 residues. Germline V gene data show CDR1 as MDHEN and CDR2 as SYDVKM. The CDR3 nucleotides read TGTGCCAGCAGTTTACCCCCCAGCGGGGTTGGGCTGCAGCCCCAGCATTTT. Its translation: CASSLPPSGVGLQPQHF.